This T cell receptor beta chain was profiled in a study of glioma-infiltrating T cells (TCRdb year 2016). About the study as a whole: TCR alpha- and beta-chain repertoires were sequenced from glioma tissue, non-neoplastic brain tissue and matched peripheral blood mononuclear cells. To measure how far tissue and blood T-cell populations diverged, each tissue-infiltrating repertoire was compared against the peripheral blood repertoire of the same patient. Three low-grade glioma patients, several primary glioblastoma patients and three non-glioma patients contributing non-neoplastic brain tissue were included in the paired cohort. The investigation overall reported the following: VJ-independent divergence between tissue and blood was lower than expected in non-neoplastic patients but higher than expected in all gliomas, particularly low-grade gliomas. Only a very small number of CDR3 sequences turned up in both tissue and blood, a result put down to high CDR3 diversity combined with limited sampling. Group comparisons were based on small numbers of patients: three non-neoplastic, three low-grade glioma and several glioblastoma patients.

The iRepertoire nested amplicon-rescue multiplex PCR (arm-PCR) platform was used to amplify TCR alpha and beta CDR3 regions from RNA. One-step reverse transcription and amplification used roughly 100-400 ng of tissue mRNA or PBMC total RNA as input. Following bead purification, Illumina adapters were added by a secondary multiplex PCR, and libraries between 200 and 400 bp were gel-purified. Internal 6-nucleotide barcodes were carried by the libraries and were used for demultiplexing. The libraries were sequenced on an Illumina MiSeq using 2x220 or 2x250 nucleotide paired-end reads. The authors' analysis ran thus. Paired reads were merged with FLASH 1.2.11 and aligned to the GRCh37 human genome with BWA-MEM before extracting TRA and TRB reads. For V and J assignment, an IMGT-derived reference of cassette sequences and CDR3 motifs that included pseudogenes was used. Three-frame translation of reads was performed, and productive CDR3s were defined as those with a C...FGXG motif and no stop codons. Unique combinations of V-J cassette pair and CDR3 amino acid sequence were defined as clonotypes. Hamming distance filtering was applied to reads, with thresholds set by the sequence error rate of each sample in mapped regions. TCRdb ran its own pipeline on the public reads, namely fastp trimming at Q25 and MiXCR clone calling, and kept in-frame beta chains. Rows matching on CDR3 protein sequence are summarized as one entry with the most common DNA and genes. Here the V and J calls rest on TCRdb's processing, not on the authors' analysis. The sample records about 130,000 distinct CDR3 sequences, approximately 24% of which are singletons. The biggest ten clones account for around a quarter of the sample.

From a lookup of the germline V gene (reference sequence), CDR1 and CDR2 are MNHEY and SMNVEV. The junction carries 10 bases between V and J, which are trimmed by 3 bases and 5 bases respectively. Including cysteine and phenylalanine, the CDR3 has 14 amino acids. Only the CDR3 DNA is retained, 42 bases long and in frame from the first base. In regard to this clonotype: It has no known antigen specificity. No base quality values were provided; no much bigger clone lies one nucleotide off.

The receptor's source is a human donor with low-grade glioma or glioblastoma, undergoing nonglioma brain surgery, or in good health (not recorded which). This receptor chain uses TRBV27 and TRBJ1-4; no D gene call is confident. The sample consisted of glioma tissue, nonneoplastic brain tissue, or PBMCs (not recorded which). The CDR3 here reads CASSFEPANEKLFF. In nucleotides, the sequence is TGTGCCAGCAGTTTTGAGCCGGCAAATGAAAAACTGTTTTTT. With the portions outside the CDR3 filled from the reference TRBV27 and TRBJ1-4 genes, the complete variable region becomes EAQVTQNPRYLITVTGKKLTVTCSQNMNHEYMSWYRQDPGLGLRQIYYSMNVEVTDKGDVPEGYKVSRKEKRNFPLILESPSPNQTSLYFCASSFEPANEKLFFGSGTQLSVL.